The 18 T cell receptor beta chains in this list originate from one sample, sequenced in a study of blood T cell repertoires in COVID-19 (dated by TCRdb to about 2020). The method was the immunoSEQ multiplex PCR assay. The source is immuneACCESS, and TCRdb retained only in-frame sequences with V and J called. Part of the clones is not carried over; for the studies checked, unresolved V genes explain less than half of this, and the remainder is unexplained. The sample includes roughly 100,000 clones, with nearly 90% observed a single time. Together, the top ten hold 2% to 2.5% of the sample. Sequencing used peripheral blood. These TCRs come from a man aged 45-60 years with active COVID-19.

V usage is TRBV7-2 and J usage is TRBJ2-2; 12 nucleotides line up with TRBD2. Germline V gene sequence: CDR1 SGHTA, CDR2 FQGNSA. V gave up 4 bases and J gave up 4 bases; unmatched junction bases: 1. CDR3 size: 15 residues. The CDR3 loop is CASSWTSGTTGELFF. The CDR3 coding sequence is TGTGCCAGCAGCTGGACTAGCGGGACCACCGGGGAGCTGTTTTTT.

CDR3 nucleotides: TGTGCCAGCAGCATGGCCGGGACAGGTAACACCGGGGAGCTGTTTTTT. Amino acids: CASSMAGTGNTGELFF. The rearrangement uses TRBV9 and TRBJ2-2; 8 nucleotides line up with TRBD1. Germline CDR1 and CDR2: SGDLS and YYNGEE. Trimming at V came to 4 bases and at J to 2 bases, leaving 7 bases not matched to a gene. The CDR3 has 16 residues. Supplemented by reference TRBV9 and TRBJ2-2, the full variable domain reads DSGVTQTPKHLITATGQRVTLRCSPRSGDLSVYWYQQSLDQGLQFLIQYYNGEERAKGNILERFSAQQFPDLHSELNLSSLELGDSALYFCASSMAGTGNTGELFFGEGSRLTVL.

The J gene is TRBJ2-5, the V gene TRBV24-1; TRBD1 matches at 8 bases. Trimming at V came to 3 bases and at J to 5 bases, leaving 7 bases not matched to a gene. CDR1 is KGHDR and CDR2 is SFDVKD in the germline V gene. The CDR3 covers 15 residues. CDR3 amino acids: CATSDQGTGDETQYF. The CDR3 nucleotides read TGTGCCACCAGTGATCAAGGGACAGGCGATGAGACCCAGTACTTC.

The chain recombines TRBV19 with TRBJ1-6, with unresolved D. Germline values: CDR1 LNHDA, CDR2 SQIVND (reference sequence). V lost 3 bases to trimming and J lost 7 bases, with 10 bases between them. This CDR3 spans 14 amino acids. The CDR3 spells CASSIGGANSPLHF. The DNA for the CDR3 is TGTGCCAGTAGTATTGGAGGTGCGAATTCACCCCTCCACTTT.

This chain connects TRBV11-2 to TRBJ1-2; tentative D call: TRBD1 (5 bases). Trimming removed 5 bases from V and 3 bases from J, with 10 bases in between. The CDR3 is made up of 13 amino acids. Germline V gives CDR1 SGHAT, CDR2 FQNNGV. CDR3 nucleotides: TGTGCCAGCAGCACGACAGTTGACTATGGCTACACCTTC. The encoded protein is CASSTTVDYGYTF.

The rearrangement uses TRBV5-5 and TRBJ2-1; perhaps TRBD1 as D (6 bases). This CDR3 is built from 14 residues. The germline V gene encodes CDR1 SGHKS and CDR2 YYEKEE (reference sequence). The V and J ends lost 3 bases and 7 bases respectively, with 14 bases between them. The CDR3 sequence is CASSSLTGTNEQFF. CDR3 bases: TGTGCCAGCAGCTCGCTGACAGGAACAAATGAGCAGTTCTTC.

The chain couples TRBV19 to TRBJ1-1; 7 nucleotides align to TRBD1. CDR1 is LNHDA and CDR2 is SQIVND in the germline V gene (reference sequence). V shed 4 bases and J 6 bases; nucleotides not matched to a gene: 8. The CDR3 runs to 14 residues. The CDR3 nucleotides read TGTGCCAGTAGTACGACAGGGACCTTCGCTGAAGCTTTCTTT. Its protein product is CASSTTGTFAEAFF.

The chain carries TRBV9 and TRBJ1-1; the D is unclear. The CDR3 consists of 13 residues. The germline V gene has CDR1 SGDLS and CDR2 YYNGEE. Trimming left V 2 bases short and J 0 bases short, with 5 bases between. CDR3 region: CASSVTMNTEAFF. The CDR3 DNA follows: TGTGCCAGCAGCGTTACAATGAACACTGAAGCTTTCTTT.

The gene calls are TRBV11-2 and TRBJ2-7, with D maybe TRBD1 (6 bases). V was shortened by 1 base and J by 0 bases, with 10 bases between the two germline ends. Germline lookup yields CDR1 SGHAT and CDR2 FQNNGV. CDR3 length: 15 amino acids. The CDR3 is CASSLGDTGSYEQYF. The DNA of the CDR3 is TGTGCCAGCAGCTTAGGGGACACGGGCTCCTACGAGCAGTACTTC.

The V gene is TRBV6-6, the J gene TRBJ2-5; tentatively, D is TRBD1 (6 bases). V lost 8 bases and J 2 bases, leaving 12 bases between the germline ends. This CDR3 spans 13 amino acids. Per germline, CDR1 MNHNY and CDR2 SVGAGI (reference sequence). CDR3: CASSKQGQETQYF. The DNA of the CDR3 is TGTGCCAGCTCTAAACAGGGTCAAGAGACCCAGTACTTC.

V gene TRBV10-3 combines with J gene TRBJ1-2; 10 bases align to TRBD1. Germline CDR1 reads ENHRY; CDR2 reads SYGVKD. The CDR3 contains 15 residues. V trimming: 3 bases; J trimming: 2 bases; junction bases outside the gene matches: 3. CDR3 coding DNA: TGTGCCATCAGTGAAGGGGACAGGGGAAACTATGGCTACACCTTC. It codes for CAISEGDRGNYGYTF.

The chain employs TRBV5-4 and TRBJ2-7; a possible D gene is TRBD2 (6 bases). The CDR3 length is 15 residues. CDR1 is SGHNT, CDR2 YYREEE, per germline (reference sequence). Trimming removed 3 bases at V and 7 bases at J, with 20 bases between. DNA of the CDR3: TGTGCCAGCAGCTCGAGGACGGGACTTCGGGGGGAGCAGTACTTC. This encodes CASSSRTGLRGEQYF.

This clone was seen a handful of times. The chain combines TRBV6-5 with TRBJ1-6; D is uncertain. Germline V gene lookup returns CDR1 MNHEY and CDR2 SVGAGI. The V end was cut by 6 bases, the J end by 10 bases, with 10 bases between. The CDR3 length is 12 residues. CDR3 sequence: CASSPPRSPLHF. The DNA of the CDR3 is TGTGCCAGCAGCCCACCCAGGTCACCCCTCCACTTT.

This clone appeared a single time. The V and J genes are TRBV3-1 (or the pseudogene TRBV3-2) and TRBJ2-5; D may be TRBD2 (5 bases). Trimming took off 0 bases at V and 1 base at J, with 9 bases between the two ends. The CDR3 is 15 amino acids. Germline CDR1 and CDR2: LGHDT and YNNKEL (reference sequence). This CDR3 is CASSQDIRGQETQYF. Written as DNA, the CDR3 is TGTGCCAGCAGCCAAGATATTCGGGGCCAAGAGACCCAGTACTTC.

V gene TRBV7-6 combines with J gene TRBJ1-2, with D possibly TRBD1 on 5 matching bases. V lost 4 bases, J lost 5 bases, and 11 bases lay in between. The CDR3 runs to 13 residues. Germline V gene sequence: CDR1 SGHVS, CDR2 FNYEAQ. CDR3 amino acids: CASSSTGRYGYTF. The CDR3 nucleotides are TGTGCCAGCAGCTCAACAGGAAGATATGGCTACACCTTC.

The CDR3 here is CASSPQGARGKQFF. Written as DNA, the CDR3 is TGTGCCAGTAGTCCGCAGGGGGCGCGGGGGAAGCAGTTCTTC. J is TRBJ2-1 and V is TRBV19; the D gene is possibly TRBD1 (8 bases). Germline CDR1 is LNHDA and CDR2 is SQIVND (reference sequence). V dropped 5 bases and J dropped 11 bases, with 19 bases sitting between them. The CDR3 is 14 residues long.

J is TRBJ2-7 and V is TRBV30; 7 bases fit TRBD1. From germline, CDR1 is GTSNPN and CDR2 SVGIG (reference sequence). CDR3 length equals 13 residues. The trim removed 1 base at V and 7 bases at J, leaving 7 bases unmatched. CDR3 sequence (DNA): TGTGCCTGGAGTGGGACAGGTGGTGTTGAGCAGTACTTC. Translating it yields CAWSGTGGVEQYF.

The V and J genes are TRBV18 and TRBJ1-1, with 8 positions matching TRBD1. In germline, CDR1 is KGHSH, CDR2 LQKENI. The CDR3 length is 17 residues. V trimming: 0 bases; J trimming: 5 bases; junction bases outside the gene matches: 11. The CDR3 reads CASSPPNGQGANTEAFF. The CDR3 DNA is TGTGCCAGCTCACCACCGAATGGGCAGGGGGCAAATACTGAAGCTTTCTTT.